Sequencing of this T cell receptor beta chain was carried out in a study of blood T cell repertoires in COVID-19. Germline V gene lookup returns CDR1 LGHDT and CDR2 YNNKEL (reference sequence). Germline trimming cut 4 bases from V and 0 bases from J; bases unmatched to any gene: 2. CDR3 size: 14 residues. Sequenced by immunoSEQ multiplex PCR; TCRdb stores in-frame clones only, minus some. This sample has around 210,000 clones, with 70% to 90% found just once. The receptor's source is a man aged 18 to 29 with active or convalescent COVID-19. The rearrangement uses TRBV3-1 (or the pseudogene TRBV3-2) and TRBJ1-1; TRBD1 aligns across 7 bases. The source material was peripheral blood. The CDR3 region is CASSRGQLNTEAFF. For the CDR3, the DNA is TGTGCCAGCAGCCGGGGACAGCTGAACACTGAAGCTTTCTTT.